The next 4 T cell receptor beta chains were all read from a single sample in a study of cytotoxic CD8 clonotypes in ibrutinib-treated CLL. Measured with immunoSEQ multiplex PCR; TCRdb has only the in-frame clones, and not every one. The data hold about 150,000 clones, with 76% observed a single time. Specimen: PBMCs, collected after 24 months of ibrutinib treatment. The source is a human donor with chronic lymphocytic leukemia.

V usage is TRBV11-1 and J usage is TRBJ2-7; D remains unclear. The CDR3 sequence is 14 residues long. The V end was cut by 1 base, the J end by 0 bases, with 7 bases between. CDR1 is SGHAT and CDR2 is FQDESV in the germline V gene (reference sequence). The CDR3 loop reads CASSLGSNSYEQYF. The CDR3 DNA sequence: TGTGCCAGCAGCTTAGGTTCCAACTCCTACGAGCAGTACTTC.

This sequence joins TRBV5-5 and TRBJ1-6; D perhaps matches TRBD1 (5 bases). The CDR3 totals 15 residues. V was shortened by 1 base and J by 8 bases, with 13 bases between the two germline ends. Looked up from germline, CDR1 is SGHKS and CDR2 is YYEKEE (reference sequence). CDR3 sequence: CASSLRAGIDSPLHF. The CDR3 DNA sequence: TGTGCCAGCAGCTTGAGGGCAGGGATAGATTCACCCCTCCACTTT.

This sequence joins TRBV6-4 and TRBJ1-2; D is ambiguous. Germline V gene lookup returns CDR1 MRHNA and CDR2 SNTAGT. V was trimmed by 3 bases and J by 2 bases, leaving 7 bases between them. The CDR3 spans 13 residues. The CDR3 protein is CASSEGRNYGYTF. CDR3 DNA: TGTGCCAGCAGTGAGGGCCGGAACTATGGCTACACCTTC.

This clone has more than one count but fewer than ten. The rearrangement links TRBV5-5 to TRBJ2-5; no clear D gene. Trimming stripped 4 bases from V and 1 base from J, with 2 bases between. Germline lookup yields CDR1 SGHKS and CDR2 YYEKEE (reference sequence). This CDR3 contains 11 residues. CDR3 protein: CASSPQETQYF. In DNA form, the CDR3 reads TGTGCCAGCAGCCCCCAAGAGACCCAGTACTTC.